This T cell receptor beta chain was profiled in a study of blood T cell repertoires in COVID-19. Per the authors' pipeline: Scientists estimated how many nucleated cells there were by amplifying reference gene primers. Libraries were prepared by immunoSEQ multiplex PCR; TCRdb keeps only in-frame clonotypes and omits some of them. The V and J calls and clone size come from that table; D and trimming were worked out from the DNA. The repertoire consists of 110,000 to 150,000 clones, with approximately 84% occurring once and the leading ten covering over 7%. This CDR3 comprises 17 residues. Germline loops: CDR1 SGHNT, CDR2 YYREEE (reference sequence). The J segment lost 6 bases and the V segment lost 0 bases, leaving 8 bases of the junction unmatched.

The chain employs TRBV5-4 and TRBJ1-6, with 8 bases fitting TRBD1. The sample comprised peripheral blood. This receptor was identified in a human donor in a cohort sampled during active COVID-19. This CDR3 is CASSLADRGFRNSPLHF. In DNA, the CDR3 is TGTGCCAGCAGCTTGGCTGACAGGGGCTTTCGTAATTCACCCCTCCACTTT.